This record covers a single TCR beta chain. This clone's antigen is unknown. A single base separates this from a much larger clone, so it may be a read error. Since no conserved phenylalanine or tryptophan closes the CDR3, a read error is the likely cause. This sample stems from a study of T cells in Graves' hyperthyroidism and ophthalmopathy (dated by TCRdb to between 2019 and 2020). Some background on the complete study: Peripheral blood was collected at initial diagnosis, before any treatment. A discovery cohort of fewer than 110 patients, fewer than 50 with Graves' ophthalmopathy and fewer than 65 with stable Graves' hyperthyroidism, was used to find distinguishing TCR V-J signatures. Prospective prediction of ophthalmopathy was tested in an independent validation cohort of about 19 hyperthyroidism patients and roughly 16 patients who later progressed to ophthalmopathy. For training and testing, the 100 or so patients in the discovery cohort were randomly divided in a 7:3 ratio. The study also compared thyroid tissue and blood T-cell repertoires from roughly six Graves' hyperthyroidism patients. Once sampling was done, hyperthyroidism patients were given methimazole at a starting dose of 30 mg daily, whereas ophthalmopathy patients were given high-dose intravenous methylprednisolone. The paper describes TCR Vbeta CDR3 sequencing of fewer than 150 peripheral blood samples, made up of some 42 ophthalmopathy patients, 70 to 75 hyperthyroidism patients and some 17 progressor patients. Study-level results and caveats: A 13 V-J signature model separated ophthalmopathy from stable hyperthyroidism, with over 85% sensitivity and roughly 82% specificity in cross-validation and 80%/75% in testing. In validation, the model predicted progression to ophthalmopathy a median of around six months before onset, with approximately 70% sensitivity and roughly 77% specificity. No statistical method was used to fix the sample size in advance, and group allocation was not hidden from the investigators. Most expanded thyroid clonotypes (frequency above 0.001) were also detected in blood, a finding suggesting that blood repertoires may reflect thyroid immune responses.

The TCR beta CDR3 regions were amplified from RNA transcripts. The TCR CDR3 was subjected to a first round of RT-PCR using the HTBI primer set and the Qiagen OneStep RT-PCR kit. Libraries were constructed in a second round of multiplex PCR, after which size selection and purification were carried out. Paired-end sequencing of the libraries was performed with 100 bp reads on an Illumina HiSeq2000. The original pipeline was this. SOAPnuke was used to process the raw data, removing reads that contained adapters or uncalled bases, had a mean Phred below 15, or lacked an exact match to the constant primer or identifier. COPE v1.2.5 was used to merge the high-quality paired reads, and each unique nucleotide sequence was defined as a clonotype. Clonotypes were aligned to IMGT TRBV, TRBD and TRBJ reference segments using MiTCR v1.1. The analysis was restricted to V-J combinations with a frequency above 0.0001, which together covered 99% to 99.2% of the repertoires. The TCS score was defined as the ratio of F50 (clonal expansion) to E x V (chaos), calculated using BLOSUM62-based TCRdist between CDR3 peptides within each V-J. Welch's t-statistics and random forest reduced several hundred V-J features to around 14, which were used in a naive Bayes classifier (R e1071). TCRdb reworked the public reads: Q25 trimming with fastp, MiXCR clone assembly, productive beta chains retained. Entries are consolidated by CDR3 protein sequence, retaining the most common genes and DNA. It is TCRdb's table, rather than the study itself, that gives the V and J calls and clone size. The sample records around 300,000 distinct CDR3 sequences, roughly 15% of which are singletons. Almost 8% of the sample is in the top ten clones.

The hyperthyroidism patients were between 18 and 65 years old and newly diagnosed, with a disease duration of less than 2 months. The study excluded patients with uncontrolled infections, other autoimmune diseases, pregnancy or lactation. Diagnoses were based on clinical symptoms, serum thyroxine and TRAb, thyroid ultrasound and orbital computed tomography. Blood from progressor patients was drawn when they were first diagnosed with hyperthyroidism, before any ophthalmopathy symptoms appeared. PBMCs were separated from roughly 10 ml of fresh peripheral blood using Ficoll-Paque density gradient centrifugation. Progressor patients were initially diagnosed with Graves' hyperthyroidism and developed ophthalmopathy during follow-up. Trizol reagent was used to extract total RNA, and RNA quality was then checked on an Agilent 2100 Bioanalyzer. The CDR3 numbers 16 amino acids, ends counted. Left in the record is the CDR3 DNA by itself, 48 bases read in frame from the first base. The germline V gene gives CDR1 as MDHEN and CDR2 as SYDVKM. V ends up 2 bases short and J 4 bases short, with an unmatched junction base count of 10.

The rearranged chain carries TRBV28 and TRBJ2-5; 7 junctional bases match TRBD1. This sequence originates from a woman aged 30 to 39 with Graves' hyperthyroidism that later progressed to Graves' ophthalmopathy. The sample comprised blood. The nucleotides read TGTGCCAGCAGTTTAAGTGAGACAGGGTCATTAGAGACCCAGTACCTC. It translates to CASSLSETGSLETQYL.